Listed below are T cell receptor beta chains from one sample, sequenced in a study of T cells in Graves' hyperthyroidism and ophthalmopathy. TCRdb processed the multiplex PCR reads anew with MiXCR; each CDR3 protein has one entry. The repertoire holds over 550,000 distinct CDR3 sequences, with approximately 15% as singletons. Sequencing used blood. These receptors came from a young woman with Graves' hyperthyroidism. CDR3s include the opening cysteine and the closing phenylalanine or tryptophan. The D gene is left open where the match is weak. A row's size may be missing; if present it is once, few, many or a size class.

clone_size: many; j_call: TRBJ2-3; d_call: -; v_call: TRBV12-3/TRBV12-4; cdr3_aa: CASTKGGDGTTDTQYF; cdr3_nt: TGTGCCAGCACCAAAGGTGGGGACGGAACCACAGATACGCAGTATTTT
clone_size: many; j_call: TRBJ2-3; d_call: -; v_call: TRBV7-2; cdr3_aa: CASSFVTGEDTQYF; cdr3_nt: TGTGCCAGCAGCTTCGTTACGGGGGAGGATACGCAGTATTTT
clone_size: few; j_call: TRBJ2-2; d_call: TRBD1; v_call: TRBV9; cdr3_aa: CASSVDPTGGTGELFF; cdr3_nt: TGTGCCAGCAGCGTAGACCCCACAGGGGGGACCGGGGAGCTGTTTTTT
clone_size: many; j_call: TRBJ1-1; d_call: -; v_call: TRBV6-2/TRBV6-3; cdr3_aa: CASSYKRNTEAFF; cdr3_nt: TGTGCCAGCAGTTATAAAAGGAACACTGAAGCTTTCTTT
clone_size: -; j_call: TRBJ1-5; d_call: TRBD1; v_call: TRBV20-1; cdr3_aa: CSAGQGGNQPLHF; cdr3_nt: TGCAGTGCGGGACAGGGCGGCAATCAGCCCCTGCATTTT
clone_size: -; j_call: TRBJ1-6; d_call: -; v_call: TRBV5-1; cdr3_aa: CASSENGERHSPLHF; cdr3_nt: TGCGCCAGCAGCGAGAATGGGGAAAGGCATTCACCCCTCCACTTT
clone_size: many; j_call: TRBJ2-1; d_call: -; v_call: TRBV5-1; cdr3_aa: CASSYRLLNEQFF; cdr3_nt: TGCGCCAGCAGTTATAGACTGCTCAATGAGCAGTTCTTC
clone_size: few; j_call: TRBJ2-7; d_call: -; v_call: TRBV20-1; cdr3_aa: CSARSRVSSYEQYF; cdr3_nt: TGCAGTGCTAGAAGTCGAGTCAGCTCCTACGAGCAGTACTTC
clone_size: few; j_call: TRBJ2-6; d_call: TRBD1; v_call: TRBV19; cdr3_aa: CASSIDRGQVLSGANVLTF; cdr3_nt: TGTGCCAGTAGTATAGATCGAGGACAGGTTCTCTCTGGGGCCAACGTCCTGACTTTC
clone_size: many; j_call: TRBJ2-1; d_call: -; v_call: TRBV6-1; cdr3_aa: CASSDPDSFPNEQFF; cdr3_nt: TGTGCCAGCAGTGACCCGGACAGCTTTCCCAATGAGCAGTTCTTC
clone_size: -; j_call: TRBJ1-1; d_call: TRBD1; v_call: TRBV19; cdr3_aa: CASSDRGPDTEAFF; cdr3_nt: TGTGCCAGTAGTGACAGGGGGCCGGACACTGAAGCTTTCTTT
clone_size: -; j_call: TRBJ1-5; d_call: -; v_call: TRBV20-1; cdr3_aa: CSARRDGNQPQHF; cdr3_nt: TGCAGTGCTAGACGTGACGGCAATCAGCCCCAGCATTTT
clone_size: -; j_call: TRBJ2-2; d_call: TRBD2; v_call: TRBV19; cdr3_aa: CASRSGGAGELFF; cdr3_nt: TGTGCCAGTAGGAGCGGGGGGGCCGGGGAGCTGTTTTTT
clone_size: -; j_call: TRBJ2-2; d_call: TRBD2; v_call: TRBV19; cdr3_aa: CASSLTGLATTGELFF; cdr3_nt: TGTGCCAGTAGTTTGACCGGACTAGCGACCACCGGGGAGCTGTTTTTT
clone_size: few; j_call: TRBJ1-4; d_call: TRBD1; v_call: TRBV19; cdr3_aa: CASSKDRGREKLFF; cdr3_nt: TGTGCCAGTAGTAAGGACAGGGGACGTGAAAAACTGTTTTTT
clone_size: -; j_call: TRBJ1-1; d_call: -; v_call: TRBV9; cdr3_aa: CASSVAPDRSGAFF; cdr3_nt: TGTGCCAGCAGCGTAGCCCCAGACAGAAGTGGAGCTTTCTTT
clone_size: few; j_call: TRBJ1-2; d_call: TRBD1; v_call: TRBV5-1; cdr3_aa: CVSSLDRVYHGYTF; cdr3_nt: TGCGTCAGCAGCTTGGACAGGGTTTACCATGGCTACACCTTC